This note documents a single T cell receptor beta chain sequence. This clone appeared once. The target of this receptor is not known. One base away there is no much larger clone; base qualities are not given. The data belong to a study of blood T cell repertoires in COVID-19 (dated by TCRdb to about 2020). General notes on the study: Samples from collaborators originated in the United States, Italy and Spain and spanned both the acute and convalescent phases of COVID-19. The samples were drawn from two sources: the first 160 participants of the ongoing ImmuneRACE study, and 1,200 or so subjects contributed by 6 global collaborators. The repertoires were released in a freely available public database intended as a resource for research on the immune response to SARS-CoV-2. The prospective study material was composed of cDNA or gDNA derived from T cells, B-cell-depleted T cells, or PBMCs. The sample metadata nearly always contained a de-identified subject ID, COVID-19 status, age in years and sex. Where available, HLA class I and class II types were taken from metadata supplied by the sample provider and were not determined by assay-based typing. The dataset comprised deeply sampled blood TCRbeta repertoires from subjects exposed to, actively infected with, or recovered from COVID-19. The investigation overall reported the following: How much clinical and demographic metadata was included differed by source and by participant, and the metadata was provided uncurated.

The collaborating institutions used their own protocols to collect whole blood in K2EDTA tubes. For TCRbeta analysis, collaborators shipped samples in one of three forms: frozen whole blood, isolated PBMCs, or DNA extracted from either of those sample types. The junction shows trimming of 1 base on V and 9 bases on J, and the gene matches do not reach 10 bases of it. The CDR3 covers 16 residues, taking in both the cysteine and the phenylalanine. The entry retains the CDR3 DNA only, 48 bases that are in frame from base 1. The germline V gene yields SNHLY for CDR1 and FYNNEI for CDR2. TCRbeta CDR3 regions were amplified from genomic DNA using the immunoSEQ Assay, a bias-controlled multiplex PCR. The paper's data handling went like this. Within the assay, amplification of reference gene primers was used to estimate how many nucleated cells each sample contained. To quantify the absolute abundance of each unique TCRbeta CDR3 rearrangement, sequence reads were collapsed and filtered. For each sample, productive Simpson clonality was calculated as the square root of Simpson's diversity index over productive rearrangements. This immuneACCESS table, as held by TCRdb, lists in-frame sequences with V and J called but not all clones. Of the missing ones, under half trace to an unresolved V gene in checked studies; the others have no known cause. Clone size and the V and J calls come from that table; the DNA yielded D and trimming. The sample table shows more than 100,000 clones, and about 85% are seen once. Of the sample, approximately 3.1% falls within the top ten clones.

Sample: peripheral blood. The chain uses TRBV2 and TRBJ2-1; TRBD2 lines up with 9 middle nucleotides. This sequence originates from a man aged 50 or older in a cohort sampled during active COVID-19. The DNA sequence is TGTGCCAGCAGTGAAGGGAAAGGGACTAGCCCGGGTGAGCAGTTCTTC. It translates as CASSEGKGTSPGEQFF.